This T cell receptor (beta chain) was identified in a study of OX40 agonist ivuxolimab in advanced cancers. Study conclusions and caveats: Among the nonresponders, some also had low normalized T-cell clonal expansion.

The data were produced by immunoSEQ multiplex PCR, yet TCRdb's version contains in-frame clones alone and is incomplete. The sample shows around 60,000 clones, 87% of them seen only once. Deletions cut 6 bases from V and 6 bases from J, with 14 bases between. The CDR3 length is 13 residues. CDR1 and CDR2 from the germline V gene are SQVTM and ANQGSEA. As for this clone: Its specificity is unknown.

Blood draws occurred at baseline, cycle 4 day 1, and cycle 7 day 1. The chain recombines TRBV29-1 with TRBJ2-2; unclear D gene. This specimen was CD4+ or CD8+ T cells sorted from blood, taken in a trial of the OX40 agonist ivuxolimab. The TCR was taken from an adult with an advanced solid tumor such as melanoma, head and neck, liver or kidney cancer. The CDR3 here is CSVEKDPAGELFF. The CDR3 DNA is TGCAGCGTCGAAAAAGATCCTGCCGGGGAGCTGTTTTTT.